A single sample gave rise to the 9 T cell receptor beta chains below, sequenced in a study of early T cells in non-severe SARS-CoV-2 infection. TCRdb analysed the 5' RACE reads with MiXCR anew, one entry per CDR3 protein. The table lists around 81,000 distinct CDR3 sequences, 14% of them singletons. The sequenced sample consisted of whole blood. Receptors were obtained from an adult who was a healthcare worker with PCR-confirmed SARS-CoV-2 infection or an uninfected control (not recorded which).

The chain combines TRBV11-2 with TRBJ1-1; D unclear. This CDR3 has 11 residues. In germline, CDR1 is SGHAT, CDR2 FQNNGV. V was cut by 5 bases and J by 3 bases, with 4 bases left in between. This CDR3 is CASSPHTEAFF. The CDR3 DNA sequence: TGTGCCAGCAGCCCCCACACTGAAGCTTTCTTT.

This clonotype turned up a few times. The chain has TRBV20-1 and TRBJ1-1; 7 nucleotides align to TRBD1. V shed 4 bases and J 3 bases; nucleotides not matched to a gene: 2. Per the germline V gene, CDR1 is DFQATT and CDR2 is SNEGSKA (reference sequence). The CDR3 runs to 12 residues. The CDR3 here is CSANTGDTEAFF. In nucleotides, the CDR3 is TGCAGTGCTAACACAGGGGACACTGAAGCTTTCTTT.

This clonotype was observed at least ten times. The J gene is TRBJ2-3, the V gene TRBV20-1; 8 bases fit TRBD2. V shed 3 bases, J shed 1 base, and the junction held 18 bases outside the gene matches. The CDR3 length is 19 residues. Germline V gene lookup returns CDR1 DFQATT and CDR2 SNEGSKA (reference sequence). The CDR3: CSARSEGLAAQGGTDTQYF. As DNA, the CDR3 is TGCAGTGCTAGGTCGGAAGGACTAGCTGCACAGGGTGGCACAGATACGCAGTATTTT.

The CDR3 protein is CASSLDLRGEQYF. CDR3 nucleotide sequence: TGTGCCAGCAGCTTAGATCTCCGAGGCGAGCAGTACTTC. The chain has TRBV11-2 and TRBJ2-7, with D hard to call. Germline V CDR1 and CDR2: SGHAT, FQNNGV. V lost 0 bases and J lost 6, with 9 bases in between. CDR3 length: 13 residues.

A few counts support this clonotype. This chain connects TRBV10-3 to TRBJ2-1; D is perhaps TRBD2 (5 bases). The V end was cut by 3 bases, the J end by 7 bases, with 7 bases between. CDR1 is ENHRY and CDR2 is SYGVKD in the germline V gene. The CDR3 covers 12 residues. The CDR3 sequence: CAISDWENEQFF. CDR3 bases: TGTGCCATCAGTGACTGGGAGAATGAGCAGTTCTTC.

This clonotype was counted between two and nine times. The genes are TRBV10-3 and TRBJ1-2, with no clear D. Trimming removed 4 bases at V and 9 bases at J, with 12 bases between. The CDR3 contains 12 residues. Germline lookup yields CDR1 ENHRY and CDR2 SYGVKD. CDR3 protein: CAISGESESYTF. The CDR3 DNA reads as TGTGCCATCAGTGGGGAGAGCGAGAGCTACACCTTC.

V and J are TRBV20-1 and TRBJ2-7; TRBD1 agrees at 10 bases. V dropped 8 bases and J dropped 2; count of bases not matched to a gene: 6. The germline V gene encodes CDR1 DFQATT and CDR2 SNEGSKA (reference sequence). The length of the CDR3 is 13 residues. CDR3 residues: CSLVGTGAYEQYF. CDR3 DNA: TGCAGTCTAGTGGGGACAGGGGCCTACGAGCAGTACTTC.

This chain joins TRBV20-1 and TRBJ2-4; 8 nucleotides match TRBD1. The CDR3 consists of 16 residues. Germline V CDR1 and CDR2: DFQATT, SNEGSKA (reference sequence). Trimming took 8 bases from V and 3 from J; bases not matched to a gene: 15. CDR3 in DNA: TGCAGTACCCCCCCGACAGGGGCGGTAGGCAAAAACATTCAGTACTTC. The encoded protein is CSTPPTGAVGKNIQYF.

This clonotype turned up a few times. This sequence joins TRBV6-6 and TRBJ1-4, with 10 bases aligning to TRBD1. Germline V gene sequence: CDR1 MNHNY, CDR2 SVGAGI (reference sequence). V trimming: 0 bases; J trimming: 7 bases; junction bases outside the gene matches: 2. CDR3 length equals 15 residues. The CDR3 loop is CASSYSGTGVEKLFF. CDR3 in DNA: TGTGCCAGCAGTTACTCCGGGACAGGGGTTGAAAAACTGTTTTTT.